The text below deals with one T cell receptor beta chain. There are a few counts of this clone. Its cognate antigen has yet to be identified. No much larger clone is present one base from it, and per-base qualities are unavailable. None of the patients whose archived tumor blocks were used had received neoadjuvant therapy prior to resection. For the preserved-tissue arm, the study drew on 30 to 35 surgical resection samples taken from some 25 pancreatic ductal adenocarcinoma patients who had not been treated previously. DNA for the resection arm was extracted from ten 5-micron curls of FFPE tumor lying next to the multiplex immunohistochemistry slide. Counted from cysteine to phenylalanine, this CDR3 has 14 amino acids. Only the CDR3 portion is preserved as DNA: 42 bases, with reading frame beginning at the first base. Via the germline V gene (reference sequence), CDR1 is SSHAT and CDR2 FNYEAQ. The V end loses 4 bases and the J end loses 4 bases, and a stretch of 10 bases separates them.

This record belongs to a study of CXCR4 blockade with PD-1 therapy in pancreatic cancer (dated by TCRdb to between 2018 and 2021). For context, the study as a whole: The study combined multiplex immunohistochemistry and TCRbeta immunosequencing of resected pancreatic ductal adenocarcinoma with ex vivo slice culture testing PD-1 and CXCR4 blockade. Two geographically distinct regions were TCR-sequenced from each of roughly six tumors to assess intratumoral heterogeneity.

Extracted DNA was used for immunosequencing of TCRbeta CDR3 regions with the immunoSEQ Assay at Adaptive Biotechnologies. Turning to the authors' computational methods: To quantify the absolute abundance of each unique TCRbeta CDR3, sequences were collapsed and filtered. Clonality, calculated using only productive in-frame rearrangements, was defined as 1 minus Pielou's evenness. Regional overlap was measured by following the top 100 nucleotide rearrangements across paired samples, and the Morisita index was used to compare paired samples with unrelated samples. The immunoSEQ Rearrangement Details tool was used to assess convergence of nucleotide rearrangements onto identical amino acid sequences. TCRdb re-hosts the immuneACCESS table, in-frame sequences only. Its copies lack some clones; in the studies checked, an unresolved V gene accounts for under half of them, and the cause for the rest is not known. The DNA was the basis for D and trimming; V, J and clone size are from that table. The sample table holds about 8,100 clones, of which around 53% were seen once. Approximately 7% of the sample is taken by the ten largest.

What the research found in general, with its limitations: Although tumors showed clonal expansion, with a mean productive clonality of roughly 0.14 compared with 0.04 to 0.06 in healthy blood, clonality was not correlated with survival. Amino acid clone frequency correlated strongly with the number of distinct nucleotide rearrangements encoding it, suggesting convergent selection by common tumor antigens. Because only TCRbeta chains were sequenced, true antigen-specificity overlap among convergent dominant clones remained unconfirmed while awaiting paired alpha-beta single-cell sequencing.

The source of this sequence is a human donor with pancreatic ductal adenocarcinoma. Sequencing was done on a sample of tumor tissue. Recombination connected TRBV7-7 to TRBJ2-2; 6 matching bases give a weak D call of TRBD1. CDR3 sequence: CASSSTGGTGELFF. The nucleotide sequence reads as follows: TGTGCCAGCAGCTCGACAGGAGGCACCGGGGAGCTGTTTTTT.